This passage covers 12 T cell receptor beta chains from one sample sequenced in a study of human T cells and chemical hapten exposure. Indicated time point: pre-sensitization, week 0. Treatment described: therapeutic diphenylcyclopropenone sensitization with weekly scalp DPC. From the RACE reads, TCRdb called clonotypes with MiXCR, one entry per CDR3 protein. The sample lists 85,000 to 90,000 distinct CDR3 sequences; 9.6% were seen once. The sample was whole blood, taken in connection with sensitization to the hapten diphenylcyclopropenone (DPC). The receptors originated from a woman aged 40 to 49 with alopecia areata. Some clones in this sample may be carry-over from other donors' samples.

There are many counts of this clonotype. The V call is TRBV5-1, the J call TRBJ2-2; D may be TRBD2 (5 bases). Germline CDR1 is SGHRS and CDR2 is YFSETQ. The CDR3 is 14 residues long. V was cut by 1 base and J by 6 bases, with 10 bases left in between. The CDR3 here is CASSLRIGAGELFF. The DNA for the CDR3 is TGCGCCAGCAGCTTGAGGATCGGGGCCGGGGAGCTGTTTTTT.

This clonotype showed up many times. The chain joins TRBV4-1 to TRBJ2-7, with 8 bases aligning to TRBD2. The CDR3 totals 15 residues. CDR1 and CDR2 from the germline V gene are MGHRA and YSYEKL. V lost 1 base and J lost 4; bases outside the gene matches: 6. The CDR3 DNA reads as TGCGCCAGCAGCCAAGGGCTAGCGGGTCAGTACGAGCAGTACTTC. Protein: CASSQGLAGQYEQYF.

There are a few counts of this clonotype. The J gene is TRBJ1-2, the V gene TRBV6-5, with 10 bases matching TRBD1. The CDR3 extends over 15 amino acids. Unmatched junction bases numbered 12, after V lost 5 bases and J lost 9 bases. Germline V lookup: CDR1 MNHEY, CDR2 SVGAGI. CDR3 amino acids: CASSPYRDRGVSYTF. CDR3 nucleotide sequence: TGTGCCAGCAGTCCCTACCGGGACAGGGGTGTAAGCTACACCTTC.

This clonotype was seen repeatedly, ten times or more. CDR3 nucleotides: TGCAGCGTTGAGGGAGGCAGACTACTTCAAGAGACCCAGTACTTC. It is translated as CSVEGGRLLQETQYF. The chain uses TRBV29-1 and TRBJ2-5; D perhaps matches TRBD2 (6 bases). CDR1 and CDR2 from the germline V gene are SQVTM and ANQGSEA. V lost 3 bases to trimming and J lost 2 bases, with 16 bases between them. This CDR3 region has 15 residues.

This sequence joins TRBV29-1 and TRBJ2-3; D is perhaps TRBD1 or TRBD2 (5 bases each). Trimming pared 4 bases from V and 0 bases from J, leaving 11 bases between. Per the germline V gene, CDR1 is SQVTM and CDR2 is ANQGSEA. This CDR3 region has 14 residues. Written as DNA, the CDR3 is TGCAGCGTTGGGCCGGGGACGAGCACAGATACGCAGTATTTT. It codes for CSVGPGTSTDTQYF.

The table lists this clonotype with a few counts. The gene calls are TRBV14 and TRBJ1-2, with unresolved D. Germline CDR1 reads SGHDN; CDR2 reads FVKESK. V shed 3 bases and J shed 5 bases, with 7 bases lying between them. There are 12 residues in the CDR3. The CDR3 loop reads CASSHGRYGYTF. CDR3 bases: TGTGCCAGCAGCCATGGCCGTTATGGCTACACCTTC. Drawing the rest from reference TRBV14 and TRBJ1-2, the complete variable domain is EAGVTQFPSHSVIEKGQTVTLRCDPISGHDNLYWYRRVMGKEIKFLLHFVKESKQDESGMPNNRFLAERTGGTYSTLKVQPAELEDSGVYFCASSHGRYGYTFGSGTRLTVV.

This chain links TRBV4-3 with TRBJ2-7; D is perhaps TRBD2 (6 bases). V was trimmed by 4 bases and J by 0 bases, leaving 13 bases between them. The CDR3 runs to 15 residues. Germline V gives CDR1 LGHNA, CDR2 YSLEER. CDR3 nucleotides: TGCGCCAGCAGCCTCCTCGCGGGGCTCTCCTACGAGCAGTACTTC. Encoded protein: CASSLLAGLSYEQYF.

This clonotype was detected a few times. V usage is TRBV5-1 and J usage is TRBJ1-4; a possible D gene is TRBD1 (5 bases). Germline CDR1 reads SGHRS; CDR2 reads YFSETQ. Trimming removed 4 bases from V and 5 bases from J, with 18 bases in between. This CDR3 has 16 amino acids. The CDR3, as DNA: TGCGCCAGCAGCACGACACCCGGGACGGTGAATGAAAAACTGTTTTTT. Translation: CASSTTPGTVNEKLFF.

The sample holds many counts of this clonotype. In nucleotides, the CDR3 is TGTGCCAGCAGCTCACAGGGGCCTTCACCCCTCCACTTT. Residues: CASSSQGPSPLHF. The chain joins TRBV7-2 to TRBJ1-6; 7 nucleotides agree with TRBD1. J was trimmed by 9 bases and V by 4 bases; bases with no gene match: 3. This CDR3 contains 13 residues. The germline gives CDR1 SGHTA, CDR2 FQGNSA.

This clonotype has a count of ten or more. The chain employs TRBV20-1 and TRBJ2-7; D might be TRBD1 (6 bases). Trimming left V 6 bases short and J 5 bases short, with 17 bases between. Per the germline V gene, CDR1 is DFQATT and CDR2 is SNEGSKA (reference sequence). The CDR3 runs 13 residues. The CDR3 coding sequence is TGCAGTGCCCCCGTACACCCAGGGGACGAGCAGTACTTC. The encoded protein is CSAPVHPGDEQYF.

V is TRBV18 and J is TRBJ1-1; D perhaps matches TRBD1 (5 bases). The germline V gene encodes CDR1 KGHSH and CDR2 LQKENI. Trimming shortened V by 10 bases and J by 3 bases, and 12 bases separated the two germline ends. The CDR3 runs to 12 residues. The CDR3 spells CATGRDHTEAFF. The CDR3 DNA is TGTGCCACGGGAAGGGACCACACTGAAGCTTTCTTT.

A note on this clonotype: Because the CDR3 is missing its conserved closing phenylalanine or tryptophan, this is likely a read error. V and J are TRBV3-1 and TRBJ2-7; D is ambiguous. CDR1 and CDR2 (germline): LGHDT, YNNKEL (reference sequence). Trimming took 5 bases from V and 2 from J, leaving 7 bases between them. The CDR3 loop spans 12 amino acids. DNA for the CDR3: TGTGCCAGCAGCTATGGGACCTACGAGCAGTACTAC. Residues: CASSYGTYEQYY.